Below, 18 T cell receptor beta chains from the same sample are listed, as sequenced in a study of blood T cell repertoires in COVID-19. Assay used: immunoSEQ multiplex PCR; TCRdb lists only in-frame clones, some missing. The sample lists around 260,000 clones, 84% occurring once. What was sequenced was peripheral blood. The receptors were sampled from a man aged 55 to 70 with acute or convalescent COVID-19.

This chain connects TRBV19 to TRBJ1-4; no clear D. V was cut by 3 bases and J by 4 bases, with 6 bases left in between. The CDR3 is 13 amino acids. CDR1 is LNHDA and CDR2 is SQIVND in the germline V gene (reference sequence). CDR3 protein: CASSMYNNEKLFF. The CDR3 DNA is TGTGCCAGTAGTATGTACAATAATGAAAAACTGTTTTTT.

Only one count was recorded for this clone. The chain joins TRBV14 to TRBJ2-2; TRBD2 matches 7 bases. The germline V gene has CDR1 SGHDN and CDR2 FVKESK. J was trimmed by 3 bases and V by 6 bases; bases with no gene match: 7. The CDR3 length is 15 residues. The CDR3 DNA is TGTGCCAGCAGTAAAGTGGGACTACACACCGGGGAGCTGTTTTTT. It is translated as CASSKVGLHTGELFF. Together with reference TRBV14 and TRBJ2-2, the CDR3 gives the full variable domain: EAGVTQFPSHSVIEKGQTVTLRCDPISGHDNLYWYRRVMGKEIKFLLHFVKESKQDESGMPNNRFLAERTGGTYSTLKVQPAELEDSGVYFCASSKVGLHTGELFFGEGSRLTVL.

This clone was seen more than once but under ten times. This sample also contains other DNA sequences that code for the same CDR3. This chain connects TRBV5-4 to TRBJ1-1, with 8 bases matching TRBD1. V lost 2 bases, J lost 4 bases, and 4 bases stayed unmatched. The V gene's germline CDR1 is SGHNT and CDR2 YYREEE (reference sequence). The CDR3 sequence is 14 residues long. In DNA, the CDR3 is TGTGCCAGCAGCTTTGGACAGGGTGGCACTGAAGCTTTCTTT. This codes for CASSFGQGGTEAFF.

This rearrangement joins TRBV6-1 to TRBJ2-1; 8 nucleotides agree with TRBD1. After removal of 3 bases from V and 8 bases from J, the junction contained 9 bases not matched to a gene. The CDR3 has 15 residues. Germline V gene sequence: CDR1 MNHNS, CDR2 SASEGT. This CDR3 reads CASSEGPGGVDEQFF. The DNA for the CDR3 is TGTGCCAGCAGTGAGGGCCCAGGGGGCGTCGATGAGCAGTTCTTC.

The CDR3 sequence is CASSYSGGTYNEQFF. The CDR3 DNA is TGTGCCAGCTCATATAGCGGGGGGACCTACAATGAGCAGTTCTTC. J is TRBJ2-1 and V is TRBV18; 10 positions match TRBD2. This CDR3 region has 15 residues. Germline loops: CDR1 KGHSH, CDR2 LQKENI. V shed 5 bases, J shed 2 bases, and the junction held 3 bases outside the gene matches.

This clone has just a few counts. In nucleotides, the CDR3 is TGTGCCAGCAGTCCGACAGGGGCCCGAAACACCATATATTTT. It encodes CASSPTGARNTIYF. This chain uses TRBV28 with TRBJ1-3; 8 bases match TRBD1. This CDR3 spans 14 amino acids. Germline-derived CDR1 and CDR2 are MDHEN and SYDVKM. Trimming took 5 bases from V and 5 from J; bases not matched to a gene: 5.

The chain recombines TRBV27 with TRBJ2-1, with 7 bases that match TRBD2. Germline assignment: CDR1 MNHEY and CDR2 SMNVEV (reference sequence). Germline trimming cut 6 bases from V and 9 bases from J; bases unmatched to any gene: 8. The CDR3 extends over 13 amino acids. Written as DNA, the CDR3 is TGTGCCAGCAGGTGGCGAGGGGAGGGTGAGCAGTTCTTC. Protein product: CASRWRGEGEQFF.

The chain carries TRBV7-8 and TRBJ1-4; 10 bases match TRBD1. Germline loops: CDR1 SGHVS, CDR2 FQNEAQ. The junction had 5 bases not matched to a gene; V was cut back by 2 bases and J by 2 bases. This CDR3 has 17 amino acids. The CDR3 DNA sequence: TGTGCCAGCAGCTTATCCGGGACAGGGGTGACTAATGAAAAACTGTTTTTT. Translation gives CASSLSGTGVTNEKLFF. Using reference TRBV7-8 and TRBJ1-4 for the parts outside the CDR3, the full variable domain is GAGVSQSPRYKVAKRGQDVALRCDPISGHVSLFWYQQALGQGPEFLTYFQNEAQLDKSGLPSDRFFAERPEGSVSTLKIQRTQQEDSAVYLCASSLSGTGVTNEKLFFGSGTQLSVL.

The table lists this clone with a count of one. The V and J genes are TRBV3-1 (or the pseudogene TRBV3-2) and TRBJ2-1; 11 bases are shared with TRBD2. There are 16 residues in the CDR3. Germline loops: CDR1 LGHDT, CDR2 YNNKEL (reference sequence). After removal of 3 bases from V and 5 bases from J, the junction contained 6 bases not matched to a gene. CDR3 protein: CASSHLAGGPNNEQFF. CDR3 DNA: TGTGCCAGCAGCCACTTAGCGGGAGGGCCGAACAATGAGCAGTTCTTC.

The CDR3 region is CASSPGLAGGETQYF. CDR3 DNA sequence: TGTGCCAGCAGCCCGGGACTAGCGGGGGGAGAGACCCAGTACTTC. The chain links TRBV6-5 to TRBJ2-5; TRBD2 matches at 15 bases. Germline V lookup: CDR1 MNHEY, CDR2 SVGAGI. The junction had 3 bases not matched to a gene; V was cut back by 6 bases and J by 4 bases. This CDR3 is built from 15 residues.

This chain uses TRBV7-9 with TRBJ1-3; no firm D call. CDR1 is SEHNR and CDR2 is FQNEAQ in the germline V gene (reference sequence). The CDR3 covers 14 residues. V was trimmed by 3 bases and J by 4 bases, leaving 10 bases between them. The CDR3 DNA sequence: TGTGCCAGCAGCTTCCCCCTGTTAGGAAACACCATATATTTT. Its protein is CASSFPLLGNTIYF.

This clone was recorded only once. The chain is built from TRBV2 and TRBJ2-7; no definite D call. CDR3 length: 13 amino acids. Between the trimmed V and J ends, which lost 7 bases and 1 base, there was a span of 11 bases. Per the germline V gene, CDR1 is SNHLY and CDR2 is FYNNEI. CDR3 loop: CASNGGRSYEQYF. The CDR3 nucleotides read TGTGCCAGCAACGGCGGTCGGTCCTACGAGCAGTACTTC.

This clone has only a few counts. CDR3 sequence: CASSFTAAGAYEQYF. The CDR3 DNA sequence: TGTGCCAGCAGTTTTACAGCAGCGGGAGCCTACGAGCAGTACTTC. The chain is built from TRBV28 and TRBJ2-7, with TRBD2 identical over 8 bases. The CDR3 spans 15 residues. Germline CDR1 is MDHEN and CDR2 is SYDVKM. V lost 3 bases to trimming and J lost 2 bases; unmatched junction nucleotides: 6.

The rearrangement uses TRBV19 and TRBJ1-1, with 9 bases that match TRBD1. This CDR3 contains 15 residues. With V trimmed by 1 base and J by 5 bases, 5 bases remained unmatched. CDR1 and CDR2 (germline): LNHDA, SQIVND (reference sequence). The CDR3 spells CASSIGLDRGTEAFF. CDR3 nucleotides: TGTGCCAGTAGTATAGGTCTGGACAGGGGAACTGAAGCTTTCTTT.

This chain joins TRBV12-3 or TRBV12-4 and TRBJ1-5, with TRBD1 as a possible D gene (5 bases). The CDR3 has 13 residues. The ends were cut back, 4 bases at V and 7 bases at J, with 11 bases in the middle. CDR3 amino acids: CASSWGGEQPQHF. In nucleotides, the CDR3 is TGTGCCAGCAGTTGGGGGGGGGAGCAGCCCCAGCATTTT.

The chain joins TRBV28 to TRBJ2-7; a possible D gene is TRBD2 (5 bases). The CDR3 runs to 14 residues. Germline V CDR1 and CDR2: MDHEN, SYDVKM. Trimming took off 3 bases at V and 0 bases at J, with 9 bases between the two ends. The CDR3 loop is CASSLVGLSYEQYF. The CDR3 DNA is TGTGCCAGCAGTTTGGTTGGACTCTCCTACGAGCAGTACTTC.

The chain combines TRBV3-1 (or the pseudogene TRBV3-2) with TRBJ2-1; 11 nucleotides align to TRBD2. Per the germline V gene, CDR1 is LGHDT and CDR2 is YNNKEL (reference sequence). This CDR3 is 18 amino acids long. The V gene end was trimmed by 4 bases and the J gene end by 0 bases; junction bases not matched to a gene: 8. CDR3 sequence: CASSPRTSGWSSYNEQFF. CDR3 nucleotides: TGTGCCAGCAGCCCCCGGACTAGCGGGTGGAGCTCCTACAATGAGCAGTTCTTC.

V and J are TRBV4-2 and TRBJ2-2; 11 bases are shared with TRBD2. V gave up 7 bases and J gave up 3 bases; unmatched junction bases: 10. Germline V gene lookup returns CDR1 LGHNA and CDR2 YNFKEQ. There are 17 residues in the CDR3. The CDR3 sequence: CASTLLAGGFDTGELFF. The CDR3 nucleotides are TGTGCCAGCACCCTTCTAGCGGGAGGTTTCGACACCGGGGAGCTGTTTTTT.